The clone carrying this TCR beta chain has only one observation. Its antigen is unidentified. Starting from roughly 0.55 ug of total RNA, TCR libraries were made with linear amplification. One entry per CDR3 protein, called by TCRdb with MiXCR from the reads. This sample has around 180,000 distinct CDR3 sequences, with under 85% found just once. This sample stems from a study of healthy donors' naive CD4 and CD8 T cells. Between the trimmed V and J ends, which lost 6 bases and 2 bases, there was a span of 19 bases. The germline gives CDR1 SGHDN, CDR2 FVKESK. The CDR3 runs 16 residues. Study outcomes and limitations: Naive CD4+ and CD8+ cells reportedly differed in usage of most V and J genes.

CD4+CD8-CD45RO-CD45RA+ cells were naive CD4+; CD8+CD4-CD45RA+CD27bright cells were naive CD8+. Sequences were obtained from naive CD4+ and CD8+ T cells sorted from blood, pooled from several donors. The V and J genes are TRBV14 and TRBJ1-1; possibly TRBD1 for D (6 bases). The receptor's source is a pool of human donors in good health; the sample pools cells from several healthy donors. The chain's CDR3 is CASSPIPGAYNTEAFF. The CDR3 DNA reads TGTGCCAGCAGTCCTATACCAGGGGCCTACAACACTGAAGCTTTCTTT.